This entry features one TCR beta chain sequence. Its antigen is undetermined. Second doses were pooled across both intervals (about 4 or about 12 weeks). Looked up from germline, CDR1 is MNHEY and CDR2 is SVGAGI. This CDR3 has 10 residues. The V end was cut by 6 bases, the J end by 11 bases, with 10 bases between. This specimen comes from a study of T cell responses to AZD1222 COVID-19 vaccine. Study observations and caveats: Among the donors, most were white British and more were female, and clonal diversity was possibly underestimated. The span of vaccine-associated CD4 TCRs extended across spike, with dominance at 160-218 and 743-854. Nearly half of spike-specific TCRs reportedly target variant regions that are unmutated in the B.1.351 and B.1.1.7 variants.

Method: immunoSEQ multiplex PCR; TCRdb's copy keeps in-frame clones and lacks some. The data hold tens of thousands of clones, with about nine tenths observed a single time. The material sequenced was peripheral blood, taken 28 days after the second AZD1222 dose. The TCR was taken from an adult who received the AZD1222 COVID-19 vaccine. The gene calls are TRBV6-5 and TRBJ1-1, with D uncertain. Here the CDR3 reads CASRWLEAFF. The DNA of the CDR3 is TGTGCCAGCAGGTGGCTTGAGGCTTTCTTT.